What follows are 21 T cell receptor beta chains derived from one specimen sequenced in a study of CD8+CD57+ T cells in acquired aplastic anemia. Profiling of TCR beta VDJ combinations and CDR3 sequences used genomic DNA as template. TCRdb reprocessed the reads via MiXCR and lists one record per CDR3 protein. This sample has 150,000 to 200,000 distinct CDR3 sequences, with 45% to 50% found just once. Sequenced input: sorted CD4+, CD8+, or CD8+CD57+ T cells (not recorded which) from PBMCs. Every receptor here comes from a human donor in good health.

This clonotype was detected ten times or more. The chain is built from TRBV12-3 or TRBV12-4 and TRBJ2-3, with unresolved D. This CDR3 has 13 amino acids. V lost 4 bases to trimming and J lost 4 bases, with 9 bases between them. For the CDR3, the DNA is TGTGCCAGCAGTTCTCGGTCCGCAGATACGCAGTATTTT. This gives the protein CASSSRSADTQYF.

The sample holds many counts of this clonotype. The V gene is TRBV5-4, the J gene TRBJ1-2; D gene ambiguous. The germline CDR1 and CDR2 sequences are SGHNT and YYREEE (reference sequence). Trimming took off 0 bases at V and 0 bases at J, with 6 bases between the two ends. This CDR3 is built from 14 residues. In DNA form, the CDR3 reads TGTGCCAGCAGCTTGGGACCAGCTAACTATGGCTACACCTTC. The encoded protein is CASSLGPANYGYTF.

Ten or more counts support this clonotype. The V call is TRBV4-1, the J call TRBJ2-5; D is possibly TRBD2 (5 bases). The CDR3 is 16 amino acids. The germline V gene has CDR1 MGHRA and CDR2 YSYEKL. Trimming left V 0 bases short and J 9 bases short, with 20 bases between. CDR3 in DNA: TGCGCCAGCAGCCAAGAGTCTAAGGTAGCGCCTTCGGCCCAGTACTTC. This gives the protein CASSQESKVAPSAQYF.

This clonotype was counted between two and nine times. This chain joins TRBV5-6 and TRBJ1-5, with TRBD1 as a possible D gene (5 bases). From germline, CDR1 is SGHDT and CDR2 YYEEEE. Trimming removed 1 base at V and 1 base at J, with 15 bases between. The CDR3 loop spans 17 amino acids. The CDR3 region has the DNA TGTGCCAGCAGCTTGTTTTCGGCCCGGGACAGCAATCAGCCCCAGCATTTT. This codes for CASSLFSARDSNQPQHF. Drawing the rest from reference TRBV5-6 and TRBJ1-5, the complete variable domain is DAGVTQSPTHLIKTRGQQVTLRCSPKSGHDTVSWYQQALGQGPQFIFQYYEEEERQRGNFPDRFSGHQFPNYSSELNVNALLLGDSALYLCASSLFSARDSNQPQHFGDGTRLSIL.

The chain is built from TRBV19 and TRBJ2-7; maybe TRBD1 (6 bases). Trimming left V 3 bases short and J 3 bases short, with 12 bases between. This CDR3 comprises 14 residues. Per germline, CDR1 LNHDA and CDR2 SQIVND (reference sequence). The CDR3 sequence: CASSIRQGIYEQYF. CDR3 coding DNA: TGTGCCAGTAGTATCCGCCAGGGGATCTACGAGCAGTACTTC.

This clonotype was recorded at least ten times. DNA for the CDR3: TGTGCCAGCAGTTTATACATACGCGAGACCCAGTACTTC. Amino acid sequence: CASSLYIRETQYF. The rearrangement links TRBV12-3 or TRBV12-4 to TRBJ2-5; D not certain. The V end was cut by 2 bases, the J end by 5 bases, with 9 bases between. The CDR3 loop spans 13 amino acids.

This clonotype was detected ten times or more. The gene calls are TRBV12-3 or TRBV12-4 and TRBJ2-7; possibly TRBD1 or TRBD2 for D (7 bases each). V gave up 5 bases and J gave up 5 bases, with 16 bases separating them. The CDR3 has 14 residues. The CDR3 loop is CASSLRQGGNEQYF. As DNA, the CDR3 is TGTGCCAGCAGTCTTCGACAGGGAGGGAACGAGCAGTACTTC.

In this sample, this clonotype turned up a few times. The chain uses TRBV5-8 and TRBJ1-1; weak D call: TRBD1 (5 bases). Germline V gives CDR1 SGHTS, CDR2 YDEGEE. V was pared by 4 bases and J by 4 bases, with 14 bases between. The CDR3 is 14 residues long. The DNA for the CDR3 is TGTGCCAGCAGCACCAGGACACCAGGCACTGAAGCTTTCTTT. It translates to CASSTRTPGTEAFF.

Many counts were recorded for this clonotype. The chain couples TRBV6-1 to TRBJ1-6; perhaps TRBD1 as D (6 bases). V lost 5 bases and J 7 bases, leaving 18 bases between the germline ends. The CDR3 totals 16 residues. CDR1 and CDR2 (germline): MNHNS, SASEGT. CDR3 nucleotide sequence: TGTGCCAGCAGTCGGACGGATAGGGGGTCGAATTCACCCCTCCACTTT. Translating it yields CASSRTDRGSNSPLHF.

The chain employs TRBV12-3 or TRBV12-4 and TRBJ2-7; D call uncertain. This CDR3 has 11 residues. Trimming left V 3 bases short and J 5 bases short, with 5 bases between. The CDR3 protein is CASSFSHEQYF. The CDR3 nucleotides are TGTGCCAGCAGTTTTAGTCACGAGCAGTACTTC.

This chain connects TRBV20-1 to TRBJ1-5; TRBD1 aligns across 10 bases. CDR1 DFQATT and CDR2 SNEGSKA come from the germline V gene (reference sequence). This CDR3 is 17 amino acids long. V gave up 6 bases and J gave up 0 bases; unmatched junction bases: 11. The CDR3, as DNA: TGCAGTGCAACCGACAGGGGGCGGTTGTATAGCAATCAGCCCCAGCATTTT. Protein sequence: CSATDRGRLYSNQPQHF.

The rearrangement links TRBV30 to TRBJ2-5, with TRBD2 matching over 14 bases. CDR1 is GTSNPN and CDR2 is SVGIG in the germline V gene (reference sequence). The CDR3 has 16 residues. The V gene end was trimmed by 0 bases and the J gene end by 5 bases; junction bases not matched to a gene: 5. CDR3 nucleotide sequence: TGTGCCTGGAGTGTAGGGACTAGCGGGAGATACGAGACCCAGTACTTC. Its translation: CAWSVGTSGRYETQYF. Full variable domain (remainder filled in from reference TRBV30 and TRBJ2-5): SQTIHQWPATLVQPVGSPLSLECTVEGTSNPNLYWYRQAAGRGLQLLFYSVGIGQISSEVPQNLSASRPQDRQFILSSKKLLLSDSGFYLCAWSVGTSGRYETQYFGPGTRLLVL.

V and J are TRBV5-4 and TRBJ2-7; 9 nucleotides align to TRBD1. V shed 7 bases and J 6 bases; nucleotides not matched to a gene: 11. Germline loops: CDR1 SGHNT, CDR2 YYREEE (reference sequence). CDR3 length equals 14 residues. The CDR3 is CASQEDGTGPEQYF. Here the CDR3 DNA reads TGTGCCAGCCAGGAGGATGGGACAGGGCCCGAGCAGTACTTC.

This chain joins TRBV6-1 and TRBJ2-7; 10 positions agree with TRBD2. Germline V gene lookup returns CDR1 MNHNS and CDR2 SASEGT. The CDR3 sequence is 18 residues long. Trimming at V came to 6 bases and at J to 4 bases, leaving 18 bases not matched to a gene. Written as DNA, the CDR3 is TGTGCCAGCAGCCCCGGCCGACCTAGCGGGAGAGAGAGGTACGAGCAGTACTTC. Encoded protein: CASSPGRPSGRERYEQYF.

The rearrangement uses TRBV10-3 and TRBJ1-1; 8 bases align to TRBD1. The CDR3 has 12 residues. Germline CDR1 is ENHRY and CDR2 is SYGVKD. The trim removed 10 bases at V and 4 bases at J, leaving 5 bases unmatched. CDR3 in DNA: TGTGCCAGCCGGGACAGGAGCACTGAAGCTTTCTTT. This translates into CASRDRSTEAFF.

The V gene is TRBV24-1, the J gene TRBJ2-3; D may be TRBD2 (5 bases). The germline gives CDR1 KGHDR, CDR2 SFDVKD. The CDR3 runs to 15 residues. Trimming removed 4 bases at V and 0 bases at J, with 10 bases between. The CDR3 DNA is TGTGCCACCAGTGACCGACGGGAAAGCACAGATACGCAGTATTTT. As protein: CATSDRRESTDTQYF.

The rearrangement joins TRBV10-3 to TRBJ1-5, with D unclear. CDR1 is ENHRY and CDR2 is SYGVKD in the germline V gene. This CDR3 is built from 14 residues. V was clipped by 0 bases and J by 7 bases, with 10 bases between them. CDR3 sequence reads: CAISESNTRQPQHF. The CDR3 nucleotides read TGTGCCATCAGTGAGTCAAACACTAGACAGCCCCAGCATTTT.

This chain connects TRBV2 to TRBJ2-1, with a weak D call TRBD2 (6 bases). This CDR3 has 17 amino acids. Germline V lookup: CDR1 SNHLY, CDR2 FYNNEI. Trimming removed 5 bases from V and 7 bases from J, with 24 bases in between. The CDR3 spells CASSYSGVKFVGNEQFF. The CDR3 DNA reads TGTGCCAGCAGTTACTCGGGGGTGAAGTTCGTGGGAAATGAGCAGTTCTTC. The full variable domain, with the rest looked up from reference TRBV2 and TRBJ2-1, is EPEVTQTPSHQVTQMGQEVILRCVPISNHLYFYWYRQILGQKVEFLVSFYNNEISEKSEIFDDQFSVERPDGSNFTLKIRSTKLEDSAMYFCASSYSGVKFVGNEQFFGPGTRLTVL.

This clonotype was observed many times. This sequence joins TRBV4-1 and TRBJ1-1, with unresolved D. Germline CDR1 MGHRA, CDR2 YSYEKL. Deletions cut 4 bases from V and 4 bases from J, with 16 bases between. CDR3 length equals 15 residues. CDR3 sequence (DNA): TGCGCCAGCAGCCCTATCGGGAGGGTCCGCACTGAAGCTTTCTTT. Residues: CASSPIGRVRTEAFF.

This rearrangement joins TRBV7-9 to TRBJ1-5; D is uncertain. This CDR3 spans 13 amino acids. Trimming removed 6 bases at V and 5 bases at J, with 11 bases between. CDR1 and CDR2 (germline): SEHNR, FQNEAQ (reference sequence). The CDR3, as DNA: TGTGCCAGCAGTGCCCAGCAGGATCAGCCCCAGCATTTT. Protein product: CASSAQQDQPQHF.

This clonotype was detected ten times or more. V and J are TRBV7-2 and TRBJ1-4; no firm D call. Deletions cut 2 bases from V and 6 bases from J, with 4 bases between. This CDR3 is built from 12 residues. Germline V gene data show CDR1 as SGHTA and CDR2 as FQGNSA. Here the CDR3 reads CASSLNDEKLFF. The CDR3 DNA reads TGTGCCAGCAGCTTAAACGATGAAAAACTGTTTTTT.